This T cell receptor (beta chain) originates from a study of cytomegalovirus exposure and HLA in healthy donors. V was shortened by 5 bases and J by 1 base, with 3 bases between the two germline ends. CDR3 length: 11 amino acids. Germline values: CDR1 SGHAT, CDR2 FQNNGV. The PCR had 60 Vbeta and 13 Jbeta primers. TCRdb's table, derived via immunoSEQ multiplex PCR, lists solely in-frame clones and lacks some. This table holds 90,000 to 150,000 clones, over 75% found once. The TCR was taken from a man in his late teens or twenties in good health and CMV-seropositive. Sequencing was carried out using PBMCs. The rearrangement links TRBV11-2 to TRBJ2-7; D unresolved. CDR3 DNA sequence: TGTGCCAGCAGCGTATCCTACGAGCAGTACTTC. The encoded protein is CASSVSYEQYF. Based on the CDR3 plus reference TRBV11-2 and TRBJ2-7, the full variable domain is EAGVAQSPRYKIIEKRQSVAFWCNPISGHATLYWYQQILGQGPKLLIQFQNNGVVDDSQLPKDRFSAERLKGVDSTLKIQPAKLEDSAVYLCASSVSYEQYFGPGTRLTVT.